These 28 T cell receptor beta chains were sequenced from one sample in a study of Tregs in tolerant kidney transplant recipients. TCRdb keeps only in-frame clones here, not all; method: immunoSEQ multiplex PCR. The sample lists roughly 250,000 clones; approximately 84% were seen once. The sample comprised CD4+ T cells from blood. Receptors originate from a human donor in good health.

The chain carries TRBV27 and TRBJ1-1, with no clear D. The V and J ends lost 3 bases and 4 bases respectively, with 12 bases between them. The CDR3 contains 14 residues. CDR1 MNHEY and CDR2 SMNVEV come from the germline V gene (reference sequence). The CDR3 DNA is TGTGCCAGCAGTTTTGGGCAGATATCCACTGAAGCTTTCTTT. Translating it yields CASSFGQISTEAFF.

The chain has TRBV2 and TRBJ2-5; D perhaps matches TRBD2 (6 bases). The CDR3 is made up of 13 amino acids. Germline lookup yields CDR1 SNHLY and CDR2 FYNNEI. Trimming pared 2 bases from V and 5 bases from J, leaving 9 bases between. The CDR3 loop reads CASSERRGETQYF. The DNA of the CDR3 is TGTGCCAGCAGTGAACGACGGGGGGAGACCCAGTACTTC.

The chain joins TRBV2 to TRBJ1-1; D may be TRBD1 (5 bases). Per the germline V gene, CDR1 is SNHLY and CDR2 is FYNNEI. This CDR3 is built from 14 residues. Trimming stripped 3 bases from V and 0 bases from J, with 8 bases between. For the CDR3, the DNA is TGTGCCAGCAGTGAGAGGGGAATGAACACTGAAGCTTTCTTT. It codes for CASSERGMNTEAFF. The full variable domain, with the rest looked up from reference TRBV2 and TRBJ1-1, is EPEVTQTPSHQVTQMGQEVILRCVPISNHLYFYWYRQILGQKVEFLVSFYNNEISEKSEIFDDQFSVERPDGSNFTLKIRSTKLEDSAMYFCASSERGMNTEAFFGQGTRLTVV.

V is TRBV19 and J is TRBJ1-2, with unresolved D. In germline, CDR1 is LNHDA, CDR2 SQIVND (reference sequence). This CDR3 spans 15 amino acids. Trimming stripped 4 bases from V and 8 bases from J, with 20 bases between. CDR3 DNA: TGTGCCAGTAGTAGGGAGCCGACACAACTAAGGGGCTACACCTTC. Protein product: CASSREPTQLRGYTF.

Notes on this clone: At one of its ends the junction is not consistent with the germline gene, which may arise from a read error. The chain employs TRBV7-7 and TRBJ2-7; 7 nucleotides match TRBD2. The CDR3 extends over 13 amino acids. CDR1 is SSHAT and CDR2 is FNYEAQ in the germline V gene (reference sequence). The chain's CDR3 is CASSSAWGGEQYF. The CDR3 nucleotides are TGTGCTAGCAGCTCCGCGTGGGGGGGCGAGCAGTACTTC.

The V and J genes are TRBV20-1 and TRBJ2-3; D might be TRBD2 (6 bases). CDR3 length equals 11 residues. The germline CDR1 and CDR2 sequences are DFQATT and SNEGSKA (reference sequence). V dropped 3 bases and J dropped 6 bases, with 7 bases sitting between them. For the CDR3, the DNA is TGCAGTGCTAGGGAGGGGGATACGCAGTATTTT. Amino acid sequence: CSAREGDTQYF.

This clone was counted a few times. Written as DNA, the CDR3 is TGTGCCAGCAGCTTAAAAGGGGGCAATCAGCCCCAGCATTTT. Protein: CASSLKGGNQPQHF. The chain couples TRBV7-2 to TRBJ1-5; possible D gene TRBD1, 5 bases. CDR3 length: 14 amino acids. Trimming cost V 2 bases and J 2 bases, with 7 bases left between them. Germline CDR1 and CDR2: SGHTA and FQGNSA.

The chain couples TRBV4-1 to TRBJ2-5, with TRBD2 identical over 8 bases. The J call may be mistaken, given a closer DNA end match to TRBJ2-7. The germline CDR1 and CDR2 sequences are MGHRA and YSYEKL. The CDR3 has 14 residues. The CDR3 sequence: CASSQPGGYYEQYF. The DNA of the CDR3 is TGCGCCAGCAGCCAACCGGGAGGGTACTACGAGCAGTACTTC.

The gene calls are TRBV18 and TRBJ2-1; 10 nucleotides align to TRBD2. The CDR3 runs 15 residues. Looked up from germline, CDR1 is KGHSH and CDR2 is LQKENI. With V trimmed by 4 bases and J by 9 bases, 9 bases remained unmatched. The DNA for the CDR3 is TGTGCCAGCTCACTAGTACTAGCGGGGCCCACTGAGCAGTTCTTC. Its translation is CASSLVLAGPTEQFF.

The chain recombines TRBV23-1 with TRBJ2-2; TRBD2 aligns across 9 bases. TRBV23-1 is recorded as an ORF, its role being uncertain. The V segment lost 1 base and the J segment 6 bases; nucleotides outside the gene matches: 12. The length of the CDR3 is 18 residues. The CDR3 region is CASSQFSTSGDWSGELFF. The CDR3 DNA is TGCGCCAGCAGTCAATTTTCGACTAGCGGCGACTGGTCCGGGGAGCTGTTTTTT.

This clone was seen only a few times. In the same sample, other DNA sequences code for this CDR3. The gene calls are TRBV5-1 and TRBJ2-3; D not resolved. The CDR3 has 11 amino acids. The V gene's germline CDR1 is SGHRS and CDR2 YFSETQ. The V end was cut by 2 bases, the J end by 3 bases, with 1 base between. CDR3: CASSLTDTQYF. The CDR3 nucleotides read TGCGCCAGCAGCTTAACAGATACGCAGTATTTT.

The V and J genes are TRBV2 and TRBJ2-7; D unclear. Germline CDR1 is SNHLY and CDR2 is FYNNEI. V lost 4 bases, J lost 2 bases, and 12 bases lay in between. This CDR3 has 14 amino acids. The CDR3 DNA follows: TGTGCCAGCAGTGGAAGGACCGCTCCCTACGAGCAGTACTTC. The encoded protein is CASSGRTAPYEQYF.

This chain uses TRBV2 with TRBJ1-5; D is ambiguous. The CDR3 runs 13 residues. V was shortened by 6 bases and J by 3 bases, with 9 bases between the two germline ends. In germline, CDR1 is SNHLY, CDR2 FYNNEI. The CDR3 loop is CASRGWDNQPQHF. The DNA for the CDR3 is TGTGCCAGCAGGGGTTGGGACAATCAGCCCCAGCATTTT.

The chain joins TRBV4-2 to TRBJ1-2; D gene unclear. The CDR3 is 14 amino acids. Germline CDR1 and CDR2: LGHNA and YNFKEQ. Trimming left V 1 base short and J 4 bases short, with 10 bases between. The CDR3 sequence is CASSQVSDSYGYTF. DNA for the CDR3: TGTGCCAGCAGCCAAGTCTCCGATAGCTATGGCTACACCTTC.

This chain joins TRBV12-5 and TRBJ2-1, with D perhaps given as TRBD1 or TRBD2 (6 bases each). Trimming stripped 3 bases from V and 6 bases from J, with 15 bases between. The CDR3 totals 15 residues. Per germline, CDR1 LGHNT and CDR2 FRNRAP. The CDR3 nucleotides read TGTGCTAGTGGTTTTCCGGGGGCCCAAGGCAATGAGCAGTTCTTC. Residues: CASGFPGAQGNEQFF.

The chain combines TRBV7-2 with TRBJ1-1; D is uncertain. V was trimmed by 3 bases and J by 0 bases, leaving 11 bases between them. The CDR3 is 15 amino acids. Germline V lookup: CDR1 SGHTA, CDR2 FQGNSA. The CDR3 spells CASSFGFFMNTEAFF. The CDR3 bases are TGTGCCAGCAGCTTCGGATTCTTCATGAACACTGAAGCTTTCTTT.

This clone has only one observation. The chain has TRBV1 and TRBJ1-1. TRBV1 is shown as a pseudogene. The CDR3 spans 17 residues. CDR3: CTSSHKRLTGGGTEAFF. The CDR3 DNA is TGCACCAGCAGCCACAAACGTTTGACAGGCGGGGGCACTGAAGCTTTCTTT.

The CDR3 DNA is TGTGCCAGCAGCTCGGGTGGGGAGGGCTACACCTTC. It specifies CASSSGGEGYTF. V gene TRBV5-4 combines with J gene TRBJ1-2; no reliable D call. The ends were cut back, 3 bases at V and 8 bases at J, with 11 bases in the middle. The germline CDR1 and CDR2 sequences are SGHNT and YYREEE (reference sequence). This CDR3 is built from 12 residues.

This sequence joins TRBV28 and TRBJ2-7; D tentatively fits TRBD1 or TRBD2 (5 bases each). Per the germline V gene, CDR1 is MDHEN and CDR2 is SYDVKM. Trimming stripped 5 bases from V and 0 bases from J, with 17 bases between. The CDR3 runs 16 residues. The CDR3 spells CASSQPGTVSSYEQYF. The CDR3 bases are TGTGCCAGCAGTCAACCCGGGACCGTCAGCTCCTACGAGCAGTACTTC.

V and J are TRBV10-1 and TRBJ2-1; 13 positions agree with TRBD2. CDR1 is WNHNN and CDR2 is SYGVQD in the germline V gene (reference sequence). After removal of 4 bases from V and 3 bases from J, the junction contained 9 bases not matched to a gene. The CDR3 runs to 18 residues. This CDR3 is CASSGGLAGSYNYNEQFF. CDR3 coding DNA: TGCGCCAGCAGTGGGGGACTAGCGGGATCATACAACTACAATGAGCAGTTCTTC.

V is TRBV5-1 and J is TRBJ2-5; D not certain. The DNA end is more similar to TRBJ2-7, so the J call may be wrong. CDR3 length: 13 amino acids. CDR1 SGHRS and CDR2 YFSETQ come from the germline V gene. The CDR3 region has the DNA TGCGCCAGCAGCTTGCGCAGTTCCTACGAGCAGTACTTC. It codes for CASSLRSSYEQYF.

The chain has TRBV4-2 and TRBJ1-5; 10 bases are shared with TRBD1. J gave up 9 bases and V 4 bases, and 6 bases lay outside the gene matches. Germline V gene data show CDR1 as LGHNA and CDR2 as YNFKEQ. This CDR3 has 14 amino acids. The CDR3 DNA reads TGTGCCAGCAGCCCGGGACAGGGGAAGATGCCCCAGCATTTT. Protein sequence: CASSPGQGKMPQHF.

The gene calls are TRBV2 and TRBJ1-5, with D perhaps matching TRBD1 (6 bases). Germline V gene lookup returns CDR1 SNHLY and CDR2 FYNNEI. With 11 bases removed from V and 4 bases from J, the gap between germline ends came to 15 bases. CDR3 size: 13 residues. CDR3 nucleotides: TGTGCCTCTGAAGGGGGGGGTAATCAGCCCCAGCATTTT. Amino acid sequence: CASEGGGNQPQHF. Looking up the rest from reference TRBV2 and TRBJ1-5 gives the full variable domain: EPEVTQTPSHQVTQMGQEVILRCVPISNHLYFYWYRQILGQKVEFLVSFYNNEISEKSEIFDDQFSVERPDGSNFTLKIRSTKLEDSAMYFCASEGGGNQPQHFGDGTRLSIL.

CDR3 sequence (DNA): TGTGCCAGCAGTCGAAACAGGGGAAACACCTACGAGCAGTACTTC. Translating gives CASSRNRGNTYEQYF. This chain links TRBV13 with TRBJ2-7; 7 bases map to TRBD1. The length of the CDR3 is 15 residues. V lost 6 bases, J lost 2 bases, and 10 bases stayed unmatched. CDR1 is PRHDT and CDR2 is FYEKMQ in the germline V gene (reference sequence).

The rearrangement links TRBV5-4 to TRBJ1-2; D call uncertain. The CDR3 length is 15 residues. CDR1 is SGHNT and CDR2 is YYREEE in the germline V gene (reference sequence). Between the trimmed V and J ends, which lost 2 bases and 0 bases, there was a span of 11 bases. DNA of the CDR3: TGTGCCAGCAGCTTTTTCGGCAGTACTAACTATGGCTACACCTTC. Its translation is CASSFFGSTNYGYTF.

This sequence joins TRBV30 and TRBJ2-3; 12 bases agree with TRBD2. The germline CDR1 and CDR2 sequences are GTSNPN and SVGIG (reference sequence). This CDR3 comprises 17 residues. Trimming removed 4 bases from V and 4 bases from J; junction bases left unmatched: 12. CDR3 loop: CAWIRLAGDIRADTQYF. The CDR3 DNA reads TGTGCCTGGATCAGACTAGCGGGAGACATCCGGGCAGATACGCAGTATTTT.

The CDR3: CASSQAARDGTEAFF. The CDR3 coding sequence is TGCGCCAGCAGCCAGGCAGCCCGGGACGGCACTGAAGCTTTCTTT. This sequence joins TRBV4-1 and TRBJ1-1; tentatively, D is TRBD1 (5 bases). With 3 bases removed from V and 4 bases from J, the gap between germline ends came to 15 bases. The CDR3 is 15 amino acids. CDR1 is MGHRA and CDR2 is YSYEKL in the germline V gene.

The CDR3 loop is CASSPSYGYTF. Written as DNA, the CDR3 is TGTGCCAGCAGCCCGTCGTATGGCTACACCTTC. This chain joins TRBV7-9 and TRBJ1-2, with D uncertain. The V gene's germline CDR1 is SEHNR and CDR2 FQNEAQ (reference sequence). The CDR3 has 11 residues. V gave up 5 bases and J gave up 5 bases, with 6 bases separating them.